Listed below are T cell receptor beta chains from one sample, sequenced in a study of cytomegalovirus exposure and HLA in healthy donors. Measured with immunoSEQ multiplex PCR; TCRdb has only the in-frame clones, and not every one. The table includes over 150,000 clones, 65% to 90% detected once. The sequenced sample was PBMCs. The receptors derive from a woman in her thirties in good health and CMV-seropositive. Both conserved end residues are part of each CDR3. Each record gives: V gene, J gene, D gene, CDR3 protein. A D gene is named only where the DNA matches it firmly.

>TRBV7-2|TRBJ1-3|.
CASSPTGTGNTIYF
>TRBV11-3|TRBJ2-1|TRBD2
CASSLTGLNYNEQFF
>TRBV29-1|TRBJ1-1|TRBD1
CSGRELGQYTEAFF
>TRBV7-9|TRBJ2-7|TRBD2
CASSLNWGLESSYEQYF
>TRBV30|TRBJ2-7|TRBD2
CAWSVRPSGYTTYEQYF
>TRBV27|TRBJ1-2|TRBD1
CATRDRGAGGYTF
>TRBV29-1|TRBJ2-3|TRBD1
CSVEVRDRGTDTQYF
>TRBV6-5|TRBJ2-7|TRBD1
CASSYRGQGEQYF
>TRBV28|TRBJ1-1|.
CATYERDSEAFF
>TRBV28|TRBJ1-5|.
CASSLAGASNQPQHF
>TRBV7-2|TRBJ2-3|.
CASSLVGPGDTQYF
>TRBV15|TRBJ2-2|TRBD2
CATSRGTSGRGTNTGELFF
>TRBV19|TRBJ2-6|.
CASSIQSIRSGANVLTF
>TRBV27|TRBJ2-1|TRBD2
CATLAYPGTSDNEQFF
>TRBV6-5|TRBJ2-7|TRBD2
CASSPTGSGRYEQYF
>TRBV7-2|TRBJ2-2|.
CASSPKGLTNTGELFF
>TRBV11-2|TRBJ2-2|.
CASSYREIGTGELFF
>TRBV15|TRBJ2-5|TRBD1
CATSRGQGEETQYF
>TRBV7-9|TRBJ2-2|.
CASSPKGSGELFF
>TRBV20-1|TRBJ2-7|.
CSARTHSEQYF
>TRBV5-1|TRBJ2-1|TRBD2
CASSRTSGRGYEQFF
>TRBV6-4|TRBJ2-2|.
CASSEREVDTGELFF
>TRBV28|TRBJ2-5|TRBD2
CASSSRGAGYQETQYF
>TRBV5-6|TRBJ1-2|.
CASSPGGSGYTF
>TRBV9|TRBJ2-7|.
CASSAVDRTYEQYF
>TRBV6-5|TRBJ2-7|.
CASWTRDYEQYF
>TRBV6-6|TRBJ2-1|TRBD1
CASSYGGTGNNEQFF
>TRBV9|TRBJ2-1|TRBD1
CASSGPGQSYNEQFF